This TCR beta chain was retrieved from a study of beta chain features in type 1 diabetes. Study context: Analysis included around 110,000,000 sorted cells drawn from all samples.

General study points: For cells with high TCR expression, cDNA sequencing could yield over-representation. The study found moderately but significantly shorter TCRB CDR3s in all four CD4+ subsets of Type 1 diabetes patients.

The CDR3 contains 13 residues. CDR1 and CDR2 (germline): SGHNT, YYREEE (reference sequence). With 2 bases removed from V and 5 bases from J, the gap between germline ends came to 7 bases. CD4+ naive, central memory, regulatory and stem cell-like memory cells were sorted via CD45RO/CCR7/CD25/CD127/CD95/CD27. Purity exceeded 95% in all sorted populations. Expressed TCRB transcripts were sequenced, since all the RNA that had been isolated was reverse transcribed. Assay: immunoSEQ multiplex PCR; the TCRdb copy retains only in-frame clones and omits some. The top ten hold 0.015% to 0.02% of the sample, which has around 250,000 clones, more than 11% seen once. A note on this clone: The target antigen is unknown.

The sequencing sample was made of naive CD4+ T cells from blood. This clonotype was obtained from a man in his thirties or forties with type 1 diabetes. This chain connects TRBV5-4 to TRBJ2-2; D gene unclear. DNA for the CDR3: TGTGCCAGCAGCTTTGAGGATACCGGGGAGCTGTTTTTT. It translates to CASSFEDTGELFF.